This T cell receptor beta chain originates from a study of pediatric ulcerative colitis. Sequencing was performed with immunoSEQ multiplex PCR; in TCRdb, only in-frame clones are kept and a portion is missing. This sample has tens of thousands of clones, with more than 75% found just once. Sequencing was performed on blood. This sequence was found in a boy between 10 and 17 years old who was a control in a study of pediatric ulcerative colitis.

The CDR3 DNA is TGTGCCAGCAGCGTAGGGGGACCAGGGAACACCGGGGAGCTGTTTTTT. Amino acid sequence: CASSVGGPGNTGELFF. The chain is built from TRBV9 and TRBJ2-2; D tentatively reads TRBD1 or TRBD2 (5 bases each). CDR3 size: 16 residues. V was trimmed by 0 bases and J by 1 base, leaving 10 bases between them. Germline loops: CDR1 SGDLS, CDR2 YYNGEE.